The 32 T cell receptor beta chains reported below all come from one sample, sequenced in a study of blood T cells in healthy people across ages. PCR was performed a second time for 7 to 11 cycles using a sample-barcoded 5' primer and a J-beta primer mix. TCRdb re-called the 5' RACE reads with MiXCR, one entry per CDR3 protein. The table includes 1.5 million to 1.8 million distinct CDR3 sequences, approximately 43% detected once. Specimen: blood. The receptors here all came from a woman younger than 30 in good health.

J is TRBJ1-1 and V is TRBV6-5; maybe TRBD1 (5 bases). There are 14 residues in the CDR3. Trimming took off 0 bases at V and 4 bases at J, with 9 bases between the two ends. CDR1 is MNHEY and CDR2 is SVGAGI in the germline V gene. CDR3 region: CASSYSRDGTEAFF. The CDR3 DNA is TGTGCCAGCAGTTACTCCCGGGACGGCACTGAAGCTTTCTTT.

The chain's CDR3 is CASRRQGHYGYTF. In nucleotides, the CDR3 is TGTGCCAGCCGCCGACAGGGCCACTATGGCTACACCTTC. J is TRBJ1-2 and V is TRBV21-1; the D call TRBD1 from the table was never checked on the DNA. TRBV21-1 has pseudogene status. The CDR3 is 13 amino acids.

This clonotype appeared a few times. The chain combines TRBV28 with TRBJ2-7, with 12 bases fitting TRBD2. The CDR3 is made up of 14 amino acids. The ends lost 2 bases at V and 6 bases at J; junction bases unmatched: 2. Germline values: CDR1 MDHEN, CDR2 SYDVKM. The CDR3 is CASSLLAGGREQYF. CDR3 in DNA: TGTGCCAGCAGTTTACTAGCGGGGGGGCGCGAGCAGTACTTC.

The rearrangement links TRBV18 to TRBJ2-3; D gene uncertain. The germline V gene has CDR1 KGHSH and CDR2 LQKENI. V shed 3 bases and J shed 5 bases, with 12 bases lying between them. The CDR3 length is 14 residues. The CDR3 region has the DNA TGTGCCAGCTCACCGGTCGGCCTCGGAGATACGCAGTATTTT. Its protein is CASSPVGLGDTQYF.

This clonotype was picked up many times. CDR3 protein: CASSPDGSSYNEQFF. In DNA form, the CDR3 reads TGTGCCAGCAGCCCGGACGGCAGCTCCTACAATGAGCAGTTCTTC. The V gene is TRBV6-5, the J gene TRBJ2-1, with D unclear. CDR1 and CDR2 (germline): MNHEY, SVGAGI. The V gene lost 6 bases and the J gene lost 0 bases, with 12 bases spanning the gap. The CDR3 covers 15 residues.

About this clonotype itself: Given a much more abundant clone one base away, this may be a read error. The chain joins TRBV7-9 to TRBJ2-3, with D unclear. The CDR3 loop spans 15 amino acids. Trimming removed 1 base from V and 2 bases from J, with 10 bases in between. Germline V gene sequence: CDR1 SEHNR, CDR2 FQNEAQ (reference sequence). In DNA form, the CDR3 reads TGTGCCAGCAGCTTAGATCTGGAGACCACAGATACGCAGTATTTT. Residues: CASSLDLETTDTQYF.

The chain recombines TRBV7-6 with TRBJ2-2; 10 bases line up with TRBD2. This CDR3 region has 17 residues. Trimming removed 6 bases from V and 1 base from J; junction bases left unmatched: 8. Germline CDR1 reads SGHVS; CDR2 reads FNYEAQ. The CDR3 DNA sequence: TGTGCCAGCAGTCGCTTAGCGGGGGGCTTGAACACCGGGGAGCTGTTTTTT. This sequence encodes CASSRLAGGLNTGELFF.

As for this clonotype: A single base separates this from a much larger clone, so it may be a read error. The chain is built from TRBV29-1 and TRBJ2-3; D ambiguous. The CDR3 extends over 12 amino acids. Germline CDR1 reads SQVTM; CDR2 reads ANQGSEA. V lost 3 bases and J 3 bases, leaving 7 bases between the germline ends. This CDR3 is CSVEDGTDTQYF. CDR3 bases: TGCAGCGTTGAGGACGGAACAGATACGCAGTATTTT.

This chain links TRBV2 with TRBJ2-1; a possible D gene is TRBD2 (5 bases). Germline lookup yields CDR1 SNHLY and CDR2 FYNNEI. V was clipped by 6 bases and J by 3 bases, with 9 bases between them. The length of the CDR3 is 13 residues. This CDR3 reads CASRVGVYNEQFF. Here the CDR3 DNA reads TGTGCCAGCAGGGTGGGAGTCTACAATGAGCAGTTCTTC.

The chain employs TRBV6-5 and TRBJ1-2; TRBD1 aligns across 11 bases. Germline CDR1 MNHEY, CDR2 SVGAGI. This CDR3 has 15 amino acids. V dropped 0 bases and J dropped 4; count of bases not matched to a gene: 1. The CDR3 protein is CASSYSGTGGYGYTF. The CDR3 DNA reads TGTGCCAGCAGTTACTCCGGGACAGGGGGCTATGGCTACACCTTC.

The chain joins TRBV20-1 to TRBJ1-2; D not resolved. This CDR3 comprises 14 residues. V lost 2 bases to trimming and J lost 3 bases, with 13 bases between them. Per the germline V gene, CDR1 is DFQATT and CDR2 is SNEGSKA (reference sequence). The CDR3: CSARIHYQDYGYTF. The CDR3 nucleotides read TGCAGTGCTAGAATCCATTACCAGGACTATGGCTACACCTTC.

The genes are TRBV20-1 and TRBJ1-5; D may be TRBD1 (5 bases). CDR3 length: 13 amino acids. Germline V lookup: CDR1 DFQATT, CDR2 SNEGSKA (reference sequence). Trimming cost V 1 base and J 7 bases, with 11 bases left between them. CDR3 DNA sequence: TGCAGTGCTAGAGTGTACGGGGACCAGCCCCAGCATTTT. This translates into CSARVYGDQPQHF.

This clonotype was counted between two and nine times. The CDR3 bases are TGTGCTAGTGGCCCTCTTAGCTCAGATACGCAGTATTTT. Its protein is CASGPLSSDTQYF. V is TRBV12-5 and J is TRBJ2-3; D gene unclear. Germline V lookup: CDR1 LGHNT, CDR2 FRNRAP. The V and J ends lost 6 bases and 4 bases respectively, with 11 bases between them. CDR3 length: 13 amino acids.

V is TRBV27 and J is TRBJ2-1; 8 bases are shared with TRBD2. This CDR3 has 18 residues. Trimming removed 8 bases from V and 1 base from J; junction bases left unmatched: 16. Per the germline V gene, CDR1 is MNHEY and CDR2 is SMNVEV (reference sequence). CDR3 residues: CASAPGTGGRSSYNEQFF. The CDR3 nucleotides are TGTGCCAGCGCACCCGGGACTGGCGGGAGGAGTTCCTACAATGAGCAGTTCTTC.

This clonotype was seen once. The chain uses TRBV20-1 and TRBJ1-2; D gene ambiguous. The CDR3 contains 14 residues. The germline V gene has CDR1 DFQATT and CDR2 SNEGSKA (reference sequence). Trimming removed 6 bases from V and 4 bases from J, with 18 bases in between. This chain's CDR3 is CSASPRSVGYGYTF. In DNA form, the CDR3 reads TGCAGTGCCTCCCCGAGGTCCGTCGGCTATGGCTACACCTTC.

This clonotype was counted between two and nine times. DNA of the CDR3: TGTGCCAGCAGCTTCCCGGGACCGGACACAGATACGCAGTATTTT. It translates to CASSFPGPDTDTQYF. The rearrangement uses TRBV5-6 and TRBJ2-3; D tentatively reads TRBD1 or TRBD2 (5 bases each). The V gene's germline CDR1 is SGHDT and CDR2 YYEEEE. With 2 bases removed from V and 2 bases from J, the gap between germline ends came to 12 bases. The CDR3 spans 15 residues.

The J gene is TRBJ1-3, the V gene TRBV18; D not resolved. The germline V and J ends were trimmed by 3 bases and 0 bases, with 6 bases remaining between them. Germline V gene sequence: CDR1 KGHSH, CDR2 LQKENI. This CDR3 has 14 residues. Here the CDR3 reads CASSPGYSGNTIYF. The CDR3 nucleotides are TGTGCCAGCTCACCCGGGTACTCTGGAAACACCATATATTTT.

The V call is TRBV6-6, the J call TRBJ2-1; D is possibly TRBD2 (6 bases). CDR1 is MNHNY, CDR2 SVGAGI, per germline (reference sequence). The CDR3 runs to 16 residues. Between the trimmed V and J ends, which lost 5 bases and 5 bases, there was a span of 19 bases. CDR3 coding DNA: TGTGCCAGCAGTCCCCTGGGACTCCAAGAAAACAATGAGCAGTTCTTC. As protein: CASSPLGLQENNEQFF.

The genes are TRBV29-1 and TRBJ1-2, with 8 bases aligning to TRBD1. V dropped 3 bases and J dropped 2; count of bases not matched to a gene: 5. Germline-derived CDR1 and CDR2 are SQVTM and ANQGSEA. This CDR3 has 14 residues. The chain's CDR3 is CSVEDRQGNYGYTF. CDR3 coding DNA: TGCAGCGTTGAGGACCGACAGGGGAACTATGGCTACACCTTC. Complete variable domain (other parts from reference TRBV29-1 and TRBJ1-2): SAVISQKPSRDICQRGTSLTIQCQVDSQVTMMFWYRQQPGQSLTLIATANQGSEATYESGFVIDKFPISRPNLTFSTLTVSNMSPEDSSIYLCSVEDRQGNYGYTFGSGTRLTVV.

This chain connects TRBV7-2 to TRBJ2-7, with TRBD1 as a possible D gene (6 bases). CDR3 size: 14 residues. In germline, CDR1 is SGHTA, CDR2 FQGNSA. Trimming removed 1 base from V and 3 bases from J, with 10 bases in between. The CDR3 protein is CASSLGTAIYEQYF. DNA of the CDR3: TGTGCCAGCAGCTTAGGGACAGCCATCTACGAGCAGTACTTC.

This clonotype was counted a few times. V and J are TRBV20-1 and TRBJ1-2; D gene unclear. Trimming removed 6 bases at V and 2 bases at J, with 10 bases between. The CDR3 is 12 residues long. Germline CDR1 DFQATT, CDR2 SNEGSKA (reference sequence). The CDR3 DNA sequence: TGCAGTGCGGCAGACACAAACTATGGCTACACCTTC. Translating gives CSAADTNYGYTF.

V usage is TRBV7-2 and J usage is TRBJ2-1; 11 nucleotides agree with TRBD2. CDR1 and CDR2 from the germline V gene are SGHTA and FQGNSA. The CDR3 is made up of 19 amino acids. The V gene end was trimmed by 4 bases and the J gene end by 1 base; junction bases not matched to a gene: 12. CDR3 bases: TGTGCCAGCAGCTCCAGGACTAGCGGGCGCCCGAGTTCCTACAATGAGCAGTTCTTC. Its translation: CASSSRTSGRPSSYNEQFF.

The chain is built from TRBV4-3 and TRBJ2-7, with 11 nucleotides matching TRBD2. The CDR3 loop spans 16 amino acids. Germline trimming cut 1 base from V and 0 bases from J; bases unmatched to any gene: 2. CDR1 and CDR2 from the germline V gene are LGHNA and YSLEER. CDR3 in DNA: TGCGCCAGCAGCCAAGGACTAGCGGGGTCCTCCTACGAGCAGTACTTC. This translates into CASSQGLAGSSYEQYF.

CDR3 loop: CASSQTRDRVVGTEAFF. In DNA, the CDR3 is TGTGCCAGCAGCCAAACCCGGGACAGGGTAGTTGGCACTGAAGCTTTCTTT. The V call is TRBV5-6, the J call TRBJ1-1, with 9 bases fitting TRBD1. The germline gives CDR1 SGHDT, CDR2 YYEEEE. The J segment lost 4 bases and the V segment lost 4 bases, leaving 14 bases of the junction unmatched. The CDR3 has 17 residues.

The V call is TRBV7-9, the J call TRBJ1-5; 9 nucleotides line up with TRBD1. Germline assignment: CDR1 SEHNR and CDR2 FQNEAQ (reference sequence). V dropped 1 base and J dropped 3; count of bases not matched to a gene: 4. The CDR3 runs to 16 residues. The CDR3 DNA reads as TGTGCCAGCAGCTTAGTGACAGGGGGTAACAATCAGCCCCAGCATTTT. Translation: CASSLVTGGNNQPQHF.

The rearrangement links TRBV20-1 to TRBJ2-1, with no clear D. Germline CDR1 and CDR2: DFQATT and SNEGSKA (reference sequence). V was shortened by 3 bases and J by 1 base, with 10 bases between the two germline ends. This CDR3 spans 14 amino acids. The chain's CDR3 is CSASPLGSYNEQFF. DNA for the CDR3: TGCAGTGCTAGTCCCCTGGGGTCCTACAATGAGCAGTTCTTC.

This clonotype was counted many times. The genes are TRBV10-3 and TRBJ2-3, with D possibly being TRBD2 (7 bases). The V and J ends lost 8 bases and 2 bases respectively, with 11 bases between them. This CDR3 comprises 13 residues. Germline-derived CDR1 and CDR2 are ENHRY and SYGVKD. CDR3: CAIGGANTDTQYF. CDR3 coding DNA: TGTGCCATCGGGGGGGCGAACACAGATACGCAGTATTTT.

This clonotype has more than one count but fewer than ten. This chain links TRBV27 with TRBJ1-5, with D possibly being TRBD1 (5 bases). Trimming pared 3 bases from V and 0 bases from J, leaving 12 bases between. CDR3 size: 16 residues. The V gene's germline CDR1 is MNHEY and CDR2 SMNVEV (reference sequence). CDR3 amino acids: CASSLSGHYSNQPQHF. CDR3 nucleotide sequence: TGTGCCAGCAGTTTGTCGGGGCACTATAGCAATCAGCCCCAGCATTTT.

The V gene is TRBV12-5, the J gene TRBJ2-1; D possibly uses TRBD1 or TRBD2 (5 bases each). There are 17 residues in the CDR3. CDR1 LGHNT and CDR2 FRNRAP come from the germline V gene. The V and J ends lost 0 bases and 8 bases respectively, with 20 bases between them. The CDR3 loop reads CASGLVLGQALRDEQFF. DNA for the CDR3: TGTGCTAGTGGTTTGGTACTGGGGCAGGCTCTGAGGGATGAGCAGTTCTTC.

V and J are TRBV20-1 and TRBJ1-2, with 8 bases that match TRBD1. The CDR3 is made up of 15 amino acids. V lost 2 bases to trimming and J lost 5 bases; unmatched junction nucleotides: 10. The germline CDR1 and CDR2 sequences are DFQATT and SNEGSKA (reference sequence). This CDR3 is CSARPGQGSRYGYTF. DNA of the CDR3: TGCAGTGCTAGACCCGGACAGGGATCGCGATATGGCTACACCTTC.

On this clonotype itself: Mismatch with germline at one junction end may stem from a read error. The CDR3 bases are TGTACCAGCTCGCCAGGACTTCGTAGGGAGACCCAGTACTTC. Its protein product is CTSSPGLRRETQYF. The chain has TRBV18 and TRBJ2-5; D may be TRBD2 (5 bases). The germline gives CDR1 KGHSH, CDR2 LQKENI. CDR3 length: 14 amino acids.

The gene calls are TRBV11-3 and TRBJ2-3; D remains unclear. Between the trimmed V and J ends, which lost 5 bases and 2 bases, there was a span of 17 bases. The CDR3 has 16 amino acids. The germline CDR1 and CDR2 sequences are SGHNT and YENEEA. The CDR3 DNA reads as TGTGCCAGCAGCCCCGGTGGGCGTCTCTTCACAGATACGCAGTATTTT. Protein product: CASSPGGRLFTDTQYF.